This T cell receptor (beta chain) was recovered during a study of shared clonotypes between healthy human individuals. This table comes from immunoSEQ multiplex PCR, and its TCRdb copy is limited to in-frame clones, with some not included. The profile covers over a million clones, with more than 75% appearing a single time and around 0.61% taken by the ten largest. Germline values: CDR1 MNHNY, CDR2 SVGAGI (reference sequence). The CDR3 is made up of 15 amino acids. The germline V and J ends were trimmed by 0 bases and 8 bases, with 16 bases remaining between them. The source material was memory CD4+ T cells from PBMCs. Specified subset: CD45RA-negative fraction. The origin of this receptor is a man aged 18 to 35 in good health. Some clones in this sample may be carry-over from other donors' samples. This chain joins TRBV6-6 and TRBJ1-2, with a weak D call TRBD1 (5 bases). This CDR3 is CASSYSRDGGKGYTF. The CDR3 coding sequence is TGTGCCAGCAGTTACTCGAGGGACGGCGGTAAGGGCTACACCTTC.